This T cell receptor beta chain emerged from a study of T-cell memory formation after mild COVID-19 (dated by TCRdb to about 2021). Background for the entire study: TCR sequence clusters from the two donors were found to be largely donor specific. In two donors, T-cell clones that expanded and contracted after mild COVID-19 were followed by sequencing TCRalpha and TCRbeta repertoires longitudinally. The cohort was made up of two young adult volunteers, one female and one male, who were previously healthy. General findings and caveats noted by the study authors: Whether the second-wave clones peaking on day 37 were SARS-CoV-2 specific was not confirmed. Clones that contracted from day 15 to 85 showed balanced CD4/CD8 phenotypes, whereas a second wave of clones that expanded from day 15 to 37 leaned towards CD4+. Contracting CD4+ clones were located mainly in the CM and EM memory subsets, whereas CD8+ clones were found to be enriched in EMRA. The study included only a couple of mild cases, and larger cohorts that include severe cases with pre-infection samples were judged to be necessary. The detection of some responding clones in pre-infection memory suggests that pre-existing cross-reactive memory T cells joined the SARS-CoV-2 response.

About this clonotype itself: This receptor's antigen is unknown. No base quality information exists; no much larger clone differs at one position.

The CDR3 measures 16 amino acids from cysteine to phenylalanine. The only DNA kept is the CDR3, 48 bases in frame from the first base. Trimming at the junction amounts to 0 bases on V and 0 bases on J, and the germline ends lie 8 bases apart. Per the germline V gene, MNHEY is the CDR1 and SVGAGI is the CDR2. Data came from an Illumina NovaSeq 6000. TCRalpha and TCRbeta cDNA libraries were constructed by 5'RACE with constant-segment primers, with sample barcodes and unique molecular identifiers being introduced. RNA was extracted from every sample with Trizol reagent. Amplification of the libraries took two PCR steps, and the second step added a second sample barcode plus Illumina TruSeq adapters. Libraries were sequenced on an Illumina NovaSeq with 2 x 150 bp paired-end reads. The original pipeline was this. With migec v1.2.7, reads were demultiplexed and then collapsed into UMI-guided consensus sequences. Using mixcr v2.1.11, the UMI consensuses were aligned to TRA and TRB V and J templates and assembled into clonotypes. Clonotypes were classified as expanded or contracted when called significant by both edgeR and NoisET, with noise models trained on biological replicates. For edgeR calls, the thresholds were a false discovery rate-adjusted p below 0.01 and a log2 fold-change of 1. As an exploratory analysis of dynamics, max-normalized trajectories of the 1000 most abundant clonotypes were examined by PCA with hierarchical clustering. The CD4 or CD8 phenotype of responding clones was assigned using the separately sequenced CD4+ and CD8+ repertoires. TCRdb applied fastp at Q25 and MiXCR to the public reads, then kept only in-frame beta chains. Rows matching on CDR3 protein sequence are summarized as one entry with the most common DNA and genes. The V and J calls and clone size come from TCRdb's table, not from the authors' own analysis. This sample comprises 500,000 to 600,000 distinct CDR3 sequences, 15% to 20% of them detected only once. The top ten constitute around 12% of the sample.

PBMCs were isolated by Ficoll-Paque density gradient centrifugation. The origin of this receptor is an adult woman who had mild COVID-19 (a few samples of this study predate the infection). The sample titles of this study are shuffled in the database, so cell type and time point are left out; the donor was told from shared clones. The V and J segments used are TRBV6-5 and TRBJ2-2, with the D gene uncertain. Sequencing used PBMCs or a T cell subset sorted from them (not recorded which). The sequenced DNA: TGTGCCAGCAGTTACTCTCGGCGGACGAACACCGGGGAGCTGTTTTTT. It specifies CASSYSRRTNTGELFF.